This TCR beta chain was found in a study of shared clonotypes between healthy human individuals (dated by TCRdb to 2018 to 2021). About the study as a whole: The cohort included three men and a couple of women between 18 and 49 years of age. Per donor, three plates each were used for CD4 naive and CD4 memory, two for CD8 naive, and one for CD8 memory. The study deeply sequenced blood TCR repertoires of five healthy adults to estimate repertoire size and the extent of clonotype sharing between individuals. Different laboratories and diverse techniques were used to prepare libraries and sequence TCR repertoires, to increase sequencing depth and limit assay-specific biases. Per donor, leukapheresis produced somewhere between about 0.94 and 9.5 billion PBMCs.

Using the deep immunoSEQ assay, multiplex PCR amplified TCR CDR3 regions from genomic DNA. Extracted genomic DNA from each cell subset was spread evenly across all wells of several immunoSEQ 96-well plates, with each plate serving as a replicate. Each replicate PCR for sorted subsets received around 210 ng genomic DNA, equal to tens of thousands of T cell genomes. Purified libraries were measured with a Qubit 3.0 fluorometer, size-checked on a Bioanalyzer 2100, and measured again with the KAPA Library Quantification kit. Every immunoSEQ 96-well plate was sequenced on a dedicated single-read 150-cycle Illumina NextSeq 550 flow cell. Concerning the study's data processing: Because only junctional sequences without quality scores were contained in the immunoSEQ output, filtering matching that applied to full-length reads could not be performed. Sequences were annotated with PyIR, a Python wrapper for IgBLAST v1.9, and V/J genes and CDR3 were assigned using IMGT germline references. Reads were removed for weak V/J assignments (E-value above 1e-6), missing CDR3, stop codons, out-of-frame junctions, or ambiguous translated residues. V3J clonotypes were defined by identical inferred V gene, J gene, and CDR3 amino acid sequence. Percentage overlap between repertoires was calculated by dividing the number of shared unique clonotypes by the size of the smaller repertoire. Richness of each repertoire was evaluated using RTK rarefaction, the Chao1 estimator, and Recon v2.1 estimates of unobserved clonotypes. Generation probabilities for all TCRbeta clonotypes obtained by the gDNA method from several donors were computed using OLGA. TCRdb provides this immuneACCESS table in a form limited to in-frame rearrangements. Some clones are lacking; in checked studies, under half of them reflect an unresolved V gene, and why the rest are absent is not known. D and trimming come from the DNA, and the V and J calls and clone size come from that table. The sample has over a million clones on record, nearly 99% of them singletons. The ten largest clones add up to roughly 0.42% of the sample.

The junction shows trimming of 1 base on V and 3 bases on J, plus 7 bases between the germline ends. According to the germline V gene, CDR1 reads SGHVS and CDR2 reads FQNEAQ. The CDR3 runs 14 amino acids, cysteine and phenylalanine included. Only the CDR3 part of the read is kept: 42 bases, read in frame from the first base. The donors were healthy, HIV-negative adults who had no recently reported acute infections or vaccinations. Only Caucasian adults living in Nashville, Tennessee, USA were represented among the donors. CD4+ T cells were enriched by magnetic negative selection, after which naive cells were positively selected on CD45RA and the negative fraction was taken as the memory subset. Blood was obtained by leukapheresis, after which PBMCs were separated by Ficoll-Histopaque density gradient centrifugation and cryopreserved in liquid nitrogen vapor phase. Purity and quantity of every magnetically sorted T cell population were checked by analytical flow cytometry. Genomic DNA was isolated from each sorted fraction and quantified by UV absorbance on a Nanodrop 2000c.

As concerns this clone: Its specific antigen is unknown. Qualities for individual bases were not recorded, and no much larger clone is one base off.

The paper's findings and limits, for the study overall: Around 5% of naive CD4, around 4% of naive CD8, 2.3% of memory CD4, and 0.4% of memory CD8 clonotypes were shared across several donors. The small number of donors limited the genetic and exposure-history diversity represented. Naive subsets generally had larger estimated clonotype richness than memory subsets did. Even with the large sequencing depth, rarefaction of the sorted-subset datasets indicated that sequencing was incomplete. Based on pairwise subsampling, the degree of clonotype sharing among donors was expected to be affected by sequencing depth. Sampling was limited to blood, and TCR repertoires in tissue likely differ from TCR repertoires in blood. Clonotypes shared by all four sorted-subset donors showed higher generation probabilities than non-shared clonotypes.

Sequenced: naive CD4+ T cells sorted from blood. The cell subset or site label of this sample denotes: CD45RA+ positively selected. The source of this sequence is a man aged 25 to 40 in good health. Recombination linked TRBV7-8 to TRBJ2-4, with the D gene too uncertain to name. The base sequence is TGTGCCAGCAGCTTAGTCTTTGGCAAAAACATTCAGTACTTC. Its protein product is CASSLVFGKNIQYF.